The 24 T cell receptor beta chains reported below all come from one sample, sequenced in a study of control samples from healthy donors and cancer patients. Assay used: immunoSEQ multiplex PCR; TCRdb lists only in-frame clones, some missing. The sample includes 150,000 to 200,000 clones, about 90% of them seen just once. Sequences were obtained from blood. These receptors came from a man aged 25 to 45 in good health.

The chain combines TRBV7-9 with TRBJ1-5, with D perhaps TRBD1 (6 bases). Per germline, CDR1 SEHNR and CDR2 FQNEAQ (reference sequence). The CDR3 extends over 14 amino acids. Trimming removed 5 bases from V and 4 bases from J, with 12 bases in between. CDR3 nucleotides: TGTGCCAGCAGCCGTGGGACATTAAATCAGCCCCAGCATTTT. Translated: CASSRGTLNQPQHF.

This chain connects TRBV4-2 to TRBJ1-5; D perhaps matches TRBD1 (5 bases). V was pared by 0 bases and J by 5 bases, with 14 bases between. The CDR3 has 16 residues. The germline V gene has CDR1 LGHNA and CDR2 YNFKEQ. The CDR3, as DNA: TGTGCCAGCAGCCAAGACATCCTCGGGGGGTATCAGCCCCAGCATTTT. Its translation: CASSQDILGGYQPQHF.

The chain employs TRBV6-2 or TRBV6-3 and TRBJ1-5; D uncertain. With 2 bases removed from V and 7 bases from J, the gap between germline ends came to 6 bases. From germline, CDR1 is MNHEY and CDR2 SVGEGT. This CDR3 contains 12 residues. Here the CDR3 DNA reads TGTGCCAGCAGTTACACGGGGCAGCCCCAGCATTTT. The encoded protein is CASSYTGQPQHF.

The chain joins TRBV11-2 to TRBJ2-3; D ambiguous. Looked up from germline, CDR1 is SGHAT and CDR2 is FQNNGV. V was cut by 5 bases and J by 0 bases, with 12 bases left in between. CDR3 length equals 15 residues. CDR3 sequence reads: CASSETAASTDTQYF. The CDR3 DNA is TGTGCCAGCAGCGAAACAGCAGCCAGCACAGATACGCAGTATTTT.

This clone was found a few times. The chain carries TRBV30 and TRBJ2-7; 8 nucleotides agree with TRBD2. Germline lookup yields CDR1 GTSNPN and CDR2 SVGIG (reference sequence). V shed 5 bases, J shed 3 bases, and the junction held 6 bases outside the gene matches. The CDR3 loop spans 13 amino acids. As DNA, the CDR3 is TGTGCCTGGTACTCTAGCGGGCTCTACGAGCAGTACTTC. This sequence encodes CAWYSSGLYEQYF.

CDR3 loop: CATSRAGYGYTF. The CDR3 DNA follows: TGTGCCACCAGCAGAGCCGGATATGGCTACACCTTC. The chain carries TRBV15 and TRBJ1-2; D not certain. Germline values: CDR1 LNHNV, CDR2 YYDKDF (reference sequence). V dropped 1 base and J dropped 5 bases, with 5 bases sitting between them. The CDR3 consists of 12 residues.

The chain joins TRBV4-3 to TRBJ2-2; 9 bases map to TRBD1. The CDR3 is made up of 18 amino acids. The J segment lost 4 bases and the V segment lost 1 base, leaving 10 bases of the junction unmatched. Germline V gene sequence: CDR1 LGHNA, CDR2 YSLEER. The CDR3 nucleotides read TGCGCCAGCAGCCAAGTACGGATTGGGACAGGGCGCACCGGGGAGCTGTTTTTT. This gives the protein CASSQVRIGTGRTGELFF.

The chain links TRBV6-4 to TRBJ2-1; D gene uncertain. CDR1 MRHNA and CDR2 SNTAGT come from the germline V gene. The CDR3 has 15 amino acids. Trimming left V 7 bases short and J 8 bases short, with 21 bases between. As DNA, the CDR3 is TGTGCCAGCAATGGGAACTTTCTACCCGAGGATGAGCAGTTCTTC. Protein: CASNGNFLPEDEQFF.

The chain joins TRBV6-1 to TRBJ2-5, with D tentatively TRBD1 (5 bases). Trimming pared 5 bases from V and 9 bases from J, leaving 10 bases between. The CDR3 is made up of 11 amino acids. CDR1 MNHNS and CDR2 SASEGT come from the germline V gene. CDR3 coding DNA: TGTGCCAGCAGTTCGCAGGGTGCCCAGTACTTC. It is translated as CASSSQGAQYF.

V usage is TRBV19 and J usage is TRBJ1-5; the match to TRBD1 covers 11 bases. Trimming took 5 bases from V and 4 from J; bases not matched to a gene: 7. Germline V lookup: CDR1 LNHDA, CDR2 SQIVND (reference sequence). The CDR3 has 16 amino acids. The DNA for the CDR3 is TGTGCCAGTAGTGTAGGGACAGGGGGATTAAATCAGCCCCAGCATTTT. Its protein is CASSVGTGGLNQPQHF.

The chain's CDR3 is CASSSRDWGANEQFF. The CDR3 DNA reads as TGTGCCAGCAGCTCCCGGGACTGGGGGGCCAATGAGCAGTTCTTC. The chain is built from TRBV13 and TRBJ2-1; D may match TRBD1 or TRBD2 (6 bases each). The germline V gene encodes CDR1 PRHDT and CDR2 FYEKMQ (reference sequence). Trimming took 4 bases from V and 6 from J, leaving 16 bases between them. The CDR3 extends over 15 amino acids. Using reference TRBV13 and TRBJ2-1 for the parts outside the CDR3, the full variable domain is AAGVIQSPRHLIKEKRETATLKCYPIPRHDTVYWYQQGPGQDPQFLISFYEKMQSDKGSIPDRFSAQQFSDYHSELNMSSLELGDSALYFCASSSRDWGANEQFFGPGTRLTVL.

The chain carries TRBV14 and TRBJ1-4; possible D gene TRBD1, 5 bases. The germline V and J ends were trimmed by 1 base and 6 bases, with 18 bases remaining between them. Germline V gene sequence: CDR1 SGHDN, CDR2 FVKESK. The CDR3 loop spans 17 amino acids. In nucleotides, the CDR3 is TGTGCCAGCAGCCAAGCAGTTACGTTGGGGGTGTATGAAAAACTGTTTTTT. Translation: CASSQAVTLGVYEKLFF.

This clone occurred once. The V gene is TRBV7-3, the J gene TRBJ1-6; D remains unclear. The CDR3 loop spans 13 amino acids. Trimming took off 4 bases at V and 10 bases at J, with 11 bases between the two ends. The germline V gene has CDR1 SGHTA and CDR2 FQGTGA. The CDR3 reads CASSSTPVSPLHF. The DNA of the CDR3 is TGTGCCAGCAGCTCGACCCCCGTCTCACCCCTCCACTTT.

CDR3 sequence: CASSSPWTDTQYF. The CDR3 DNA reads TGTGCCAGCAGCTCTCCTTGGACAGATACGCAGTATTTT. The chain uses TRBV7-3 and TRBJ2-3, with D unclear. The CDR3 is 13 amino acids. Germline CDR1 is SGHTA and CDR2 is FQGTGA. Trimming stripped 4 bases from V and 3 bases from J, with 8 bases between.

This chain joins TRBV18 and TRBJ2-1; D not resolved. This CDR3 comprises 16 residues. In germline, CDR1 is KGHSH, CDR2 LQKENI. V dropped 3 bases and J dropped 8 bases, with 20 bases sitting between them. CDR3 region: CASSPIAGPPLDEQFF. Here the CDR3 DNA reads TGTGCCAGCTCACCGATTGCAGGACCCCCCTTGGATGAGCAGTTCTTC.

The genes are TRBV5-1 and TRBJ2-5; maybe TRBD2 (5 bases). V was trimmed by 0 bases and J by 5 bases, leaving 17 bases between them. Germline lookup yields CDR1 SGHRS and CDR2 YFSETQ. The CDR3 has 16 amino acids. CDR3: CASSLGPLGLLETQYF. CDR3 coding DNA: TGCGCCAGCAGCTTGGGGCCACTAGGTTTGTTGGAGACCCAGTACTTC.

This rearrangement joins TRBV28 to TRBJ1-5, with TRBD1 as a possible D gene (5 bases). Trimming stripped 8 bases from V and 1 base from J, with 12 bases between. Germline-derived CDR1 and CDR2 are MDHEN and SYDVKM. The CDR3 totals 14 residues. The CDR3 DNA reads TGTGCCAGCCTTGGGGGAACGAGCAATCAGCCCCAGCATTTT. Protein sequence: CASLGGTSNQPQHF.

The chain is built from TRBV3-1 (or the pseudogene TRBV3-2) and TRBJ2-3; 9 bases agree with TRBD2. Per the germline V gene, CDR1 is LGHDT and CDR2 is YNNKEL (reference sequence). The V and J ends lost 4 bases and 6 bases, in that order; junction bases with no gene match: 20. This CDR3 has 19 amino acids. CDR3 sequence: CASSRTRASGAREADTQYF. CDR3 in DNA: TGTGCCAGCAGCCGGACCCGGGCTAGCGGGGCCAGAGAAGCTGATACGCAGTATTTT.

J is TRBJ1-1 and V is TRBV5-1; no reliable D call. The V gene's germline CDR1 is SGHRS and CDR2 YFSETQ. V lost 1 base and J lost 4, with 11 bases in between. The CDR3 runs 14 residues. The CDR3, as DNA: TGCGCCAGCAGCTTGAGCCGTCTGGGCACTGAAGCTTTCTTT. Translated: CASSLSRLGTEAFF.

The chain joins TRBV11-2 to TRBJ2-7; maybe TRBD1 (6 bases). The germline CDR1 and CDR2 sequences are SGHAT and FQNNGV. V gave up 1 base and J gave up 1 base, with 11 bases separating them. CDR3 length equals 15 residues. CDR3 sequence (DNA): TGTGCCAGCAGCTTAGGGCAGGGGTTTTCCTACGAGCAGTACTTC. Translation: CASSLGQGFSYEQYF.

J is TRBJ2-6 and V is TRBV30, with TRBD1 matching 9 bases. This CDR3 contains 18 residues. V lost 3 bases to trimming and J lost 2 bases; unmatched junction nucleotides: 11. CDR1 is GTSNPN and CDR2 is SVGIG in the germline V gene (reference sequence). CDR3 sequence (DNA): TGTGCCTGGAGGGCCCTGGAGGGACAGGGACCTGGGGCCAACGTCCTGACTTTC. It translates to CAWRALEGQGPGANVLTF.

The genes are TRBV28 and TRBJ1-2; TRBD1 is a possible D gene (5 bases). Per the germline V gene, CDR1 is MDHEN and CDR2 is SYDVKM. This CDR3 is 14 amino acids long. V was trimmed by 3 bases and J by 7 bases, leaving 15 bases between them. CDR3 protein: CASSFRQGVSGYTF. The CDR3 coding sequence is TGTGCCAGCAGTTTTCGGCAGGGCGTAAGTGGCTACACCTTC.

A single count supports this clone. The chain is built from TRBV14 and TRBJ2-2, with TRBD1 matching 8 bases. The CDR3 is made up of 16 amino acids. Germline CDR1 and CDR2: SGHDN and FVKESK. Losses at the gene ends were 5 bases for V and 1 base for J; bases not matched to a gene: 6. DNA of the CDR3: TGTGCCAGCAGCAGAGGACAGGGAAGGAACACCGGGGAGCTGTTTTTT. The encoded protein is CASSRGQGRNTGELFF.

The genes are TRBV6-1 and TRBJ1-5, with D tentatively TRBD1 (5 bases). Deletions cut 2 bases from V and 6 bases from J, with 23 bases between. Germline assignment: CDR1 MNHNS and CDR2 SASEGT. This CDR3 comprises 18 residues. CDR3 amino acids: CASSELIRIVGGGQPQHF. CDR3 nucleotide sequence: TGTGCCAGCAGTGAATTAATAAGAATTGTGGGTGGGGGTCAGCCCCAGCATTTT.